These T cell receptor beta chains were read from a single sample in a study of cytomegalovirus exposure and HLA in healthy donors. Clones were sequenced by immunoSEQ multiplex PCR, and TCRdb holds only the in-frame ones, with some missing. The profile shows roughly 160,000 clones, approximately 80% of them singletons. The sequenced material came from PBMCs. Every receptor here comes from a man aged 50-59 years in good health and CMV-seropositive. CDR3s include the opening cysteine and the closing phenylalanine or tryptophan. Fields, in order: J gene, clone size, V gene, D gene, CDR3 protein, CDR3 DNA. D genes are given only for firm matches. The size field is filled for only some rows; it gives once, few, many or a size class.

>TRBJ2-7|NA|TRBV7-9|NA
CASSPGGFRYEQYF
TGTGCCAGCAGCCCCGGCGGATTTCGCTACGAGCAGTACTTC
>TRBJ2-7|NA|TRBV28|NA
CASALDSYYEQYF
TGTGCCAGCGCCCTCGACAGTTACTACGAGCAGTACTTC
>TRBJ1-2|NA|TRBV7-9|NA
CASSLDTEVNNGYTF
TGTGCCAGCAGCTTAGATACGGAGGTGAATAATGGCTACACCTTC
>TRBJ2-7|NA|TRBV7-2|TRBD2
CASSLRTSGDYEQYF
TGTGCCAGCAGCTTAAGGACTAGCGGGGACTACGAGCAGTACTTC
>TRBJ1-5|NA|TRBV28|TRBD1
CASGTGVQPQHF
TGTGCCAGCGGGACAGGGGTTCAGCCCCAGCATTTT
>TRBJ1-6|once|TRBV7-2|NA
CASSLDSYNSPLHF
TGTGCCAGCAGTCTAGACAGTTATAATTCACCCCTCCACTTT
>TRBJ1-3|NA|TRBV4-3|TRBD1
CASSQGYRGLGNTIYF
TGCGCCAGCAGCCAAGGCTACAGGGGGTTAGGAAACACCATATATTTT
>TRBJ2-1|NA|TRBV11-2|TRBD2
CASSLEALAGGVEQFF
TGTGCCAGCAGCTTAGAAGCACTAGCGGGGGGGGTTGAGCAGTTCTTC
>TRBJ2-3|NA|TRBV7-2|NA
CASSLDAANTQYF
TGTGCCAGCAGCTTAGACGCGGCGAATACGCAGTATTTT
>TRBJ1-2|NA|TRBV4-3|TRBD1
CASSQDRTGRSGGYTF
TGCGCCAGCAGCCAAGACCGGACAGGTCGATCGGGGGGCTACACCTTC
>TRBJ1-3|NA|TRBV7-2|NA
CASRPTGSGNTIYF
TGTGCCAGCAGGCCCACGGGGTCTGGAAACACCATATATTTT
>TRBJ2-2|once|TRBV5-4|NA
CASSLNPGKDTGELFF
TGTGCCAGCAGCTTGAATCCAGGGAAGGACACCGGGGAGCTGTTTTTT
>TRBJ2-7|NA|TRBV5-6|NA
CASSLDGGSYEQYF
TGTGCCAGCAGCTTGGATGGCGGCTCCTACGAGCAGTACTTC
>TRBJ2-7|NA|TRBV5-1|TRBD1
CASSLDRSYEQYF
TGCGCCAGCAGCCTGGACAGGTCCTACGAGCAGTACTTC
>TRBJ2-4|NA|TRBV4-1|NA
CASSQEASQLAKNIQYF
TGCGCCAGCAGCCAAGAAGCTAGTCAGCTAGCCAAAAACATTCAGTACTTC
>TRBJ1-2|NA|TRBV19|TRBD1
CASSRGTGVNYGYTF
TGTGCCAGTTCCAGAGGGACAGGGGTAAACTATGGCTACACCTTC
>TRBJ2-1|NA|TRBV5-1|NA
CASSLGQVLSYNEQFF
TGCGCCAGCAGCTTGGGACAGGTCCTCTCCTACAATGAGCAGTTCTTC
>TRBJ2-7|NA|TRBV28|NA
CASRPGTGFPTYEQYF
TGTGCCAGCCGTCCGGGCACGGGGTTCCCAACCTACGAGCAGTACTTC
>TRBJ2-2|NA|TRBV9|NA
CASSVVGGENGELFF
TGTGCCAGCAGCGTAGTCGGCGGGGAAAACGGGGAGCTGTTTTTT
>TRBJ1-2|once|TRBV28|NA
CASSLQLVGAYGYTF
TGTGCCAGCAGTTTACAGTTGGTGGGGGCCTACGGCTACACCTTC
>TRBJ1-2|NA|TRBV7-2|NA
CASSSLAGENGYTF
TGTGCCAGCAGCTCCCTCGCCGGGGAGAATGGCTACACCTTC
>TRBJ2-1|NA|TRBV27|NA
CASSLSPGGGYEQFF
TGTGCCAGCAGTCTCTCCCCTGGGGGCGGATATGAGCAGTTCTTC
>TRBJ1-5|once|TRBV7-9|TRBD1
CASSNRGPQHF
TGTGCCAGCAGCAACAGGGGGCCCCAGCATTTT
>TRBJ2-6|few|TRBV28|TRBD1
CASRGTGGFGANVLTF
TGTGCCAGCAGGGGGACAGGGGGGTTCGGGGCCAACGTCCTGACTTTC
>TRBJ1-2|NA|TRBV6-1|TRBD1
CASRQGFNGYTF
TGTGCCAGTCGACAGGGTTTTAATGGCTACACCTTC
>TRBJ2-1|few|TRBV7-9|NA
CASSTGSPDKWFF
TGTGCCAGCAGCACCGGGAGCCCCGATAAATGGTTCTTC
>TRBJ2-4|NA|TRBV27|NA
CASTQRPRLLRAKNIQYF
TGTGCCAGCACCCAGCGTCCAAGACTCCTTAGAGCCAAAAACATTCAGTACTTC
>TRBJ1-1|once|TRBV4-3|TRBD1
CASSQGDRDTEAFF
TGCGCCAGCAGCCAAGGCGACAGGGACACTGAAGCTTTCTTT
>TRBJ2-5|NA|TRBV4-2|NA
CASSQVGRRGGETQYF
TGTGCCAGCAGCCAAGTAGGTCGGAGAGGAGGGGAGACCCAGTACTTC
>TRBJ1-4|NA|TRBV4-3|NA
CASSHPGLPRELFF
TGCGCCAGCAGCCATCCCGGACTACCCAGGGAACTGTTTTTT
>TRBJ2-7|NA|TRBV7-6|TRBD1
CASSAYLGQGANEQYF
TGTGCCAGCAGCGCCTACCTTGGACAGGGGGCGAACGAGCAGTACTTC
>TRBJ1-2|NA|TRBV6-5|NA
CASSEGSGWDGYTF
TGTGCCAGCAGTGAAGGTTCAGGGTGGGATGGCTACACCTTC
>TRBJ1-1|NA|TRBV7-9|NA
CASSFRGGTEAFF
TGTGCCAGCAGCTTCAGGGGCGGCACTGAAGCTTTCTTT
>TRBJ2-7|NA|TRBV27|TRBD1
CASSLDRGIYEQYF
TGTGCCAGCAGTTTAGACAGGGGGATCTACGAGCAGTACTTC
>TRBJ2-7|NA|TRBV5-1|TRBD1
CASSLTGVEYEQYF
TGCGCCAGCAGCTTGACAGGGGTTGAGTACGAGCAGTACTTC
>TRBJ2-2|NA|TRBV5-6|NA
CASSLYTSSNTGELFF
TGTGCCAGCAGCTTGTATACTAGCTCGAACACCGGGGAGCTGTTTTTT
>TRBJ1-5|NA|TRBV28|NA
CASSLSSRDQPQHF
TGTGCCAGCAGTTTATCGTCCAGGGATCAGCCCCAGCATTTT
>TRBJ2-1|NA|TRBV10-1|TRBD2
CASSDSSGGAGEQFF
TGCGCCAGCAGTGATTCCAGCGGGGGGGCCGGTGAGCAGTTCTTC
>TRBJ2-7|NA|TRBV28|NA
CASTRGSEQYF
TGTGCCAGCACTAGGGGATCCGAGCAGTACTTC
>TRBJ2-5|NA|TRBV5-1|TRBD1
CASSSGTGMGMGQETQYF
TGCGCCAGCAGCTCTGGGACAGGGATGGGTATGGGCCAAGAGACCCAGTACTTC
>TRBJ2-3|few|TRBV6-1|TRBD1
CASDRDRVFTDTQYF
TGTGCCAGCGACCGGGACAGGGTCTTTACAGATACGCAGTATTTT
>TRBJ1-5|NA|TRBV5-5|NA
CASRGEGSNQPQHF
TGTGCCAGCAGAGGGGAGGGAAGCAATCAGCCCCAGCATTTT
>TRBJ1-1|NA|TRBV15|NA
CATSRQGLNTEAFF
TGTGCCACCAGCAGACAGGGGTTGAACACTGAAGCTTTCTTT
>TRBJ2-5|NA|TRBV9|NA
CASSLGGGWETQYF
TGTGCCAGCAGCCTAGGAGGGGGATGGGAGACCCAGTACTTC
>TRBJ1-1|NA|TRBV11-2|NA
CASSLAWEGSMNTEAFF
TGTGCCAGCAGCTTAGCATGGGAGGGCTCCATGAACACTGAAGCTTTCTTT
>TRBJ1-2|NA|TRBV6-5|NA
CASSWDNLNYGYTF
TGTGCCAGCAGTTGGGACAACCTGAACTATGGCTACACCTTC
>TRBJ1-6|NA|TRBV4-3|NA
CASSSGTLGSYNSPLHF
TGCGCCAGCAGTTCCGGGACACTGGGCTCCTATAATTCACCCCTCCACTTT
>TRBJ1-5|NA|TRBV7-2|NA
CASSLARADSNQPQHF
TGTGCCAGCAGCTTAGCGAGGGCAGATAGCAATCAGCCCCAGCATTTT
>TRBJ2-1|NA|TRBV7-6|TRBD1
CASSFPDREEQFF
TGTGCCAGCAGCTTCCCCGACAGGGAGGAGCAGTTCTTC
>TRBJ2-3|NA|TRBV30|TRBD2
CAWSFQGLGVDTQYF
TGTGCCTGGTCCTTTCAAGGACTAGGTGTAGATACGCAGTATTTT
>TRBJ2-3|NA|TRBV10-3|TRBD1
CAISETGGTDTQYF
TGTGCCATCAGTGAAACAGGGGGCACAGATACGCAGTATTTT
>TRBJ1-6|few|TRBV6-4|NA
CASSVALDSPLHF
TGTGCCAGCAGTGTAGCTTTGGATTCACCCCTCCACTTT
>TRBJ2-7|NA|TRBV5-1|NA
CASSAGAPREQYF
TGCGCCAGCAGCGCGGGGGCCCCGAGGGAGCAGTACTTC
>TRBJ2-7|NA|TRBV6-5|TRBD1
CASSYRTGLNYEQYF
TGTGCCAGCAGTTACAGGACAGGGCTGAACTACGAGCAGTACTTC
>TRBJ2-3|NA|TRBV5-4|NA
CASSLAGLGGTDTQYF
TGTGCCAGCAGCTTGGCGGGGTTAGGAGGCACAGATACGCAGTATTTT
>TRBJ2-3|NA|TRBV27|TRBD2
CASSAGGGDTQYF
TGTGCCAGCAGTGCGGGAGGGGGTGATACGCAGTATTTT